This is a list of T cell receptor beta chains from one sample in a study of lymphopenia after photon versus proton radiotherapy. The data were produced by immunoSEQ multiplex PCR, yet TCRdb's version contains in-frame clones alone and is incomplete. This table holds tens of thousands of clones, approximately 91% found once. The source material was peripheral blood, sampled from a patient treated with photon-based radiotherapy. These receptors were taken from a woman between 65 and 79 years old with pancreatic cancer. Both conserved end residues are part of each CDR3. The D gene is left open where the match is weak. Not every row has a clone size; where given, it reads once, few, many or a size class.

CDR3: CASSEPGSLSYEQYF
DNA: TGTGCCAGCAGTGAACCGGGGTCCCTCTCCTACGAGCAGTACTTC
J: TRBJ2-7
V: TRBV25-1
size: NA
D: NA

CDR3: CASSLEQLYGYTF
DNA: TGTGCCAGCAGCTTAGAACAACTCTATGGCTACACCTTC
J: TRBJ1-2
V: TRBV7-9
size: NA
D: NA

CDR3: CASSRDRNTGELFF
DNA: TGCGCCAGCAGCCGAGACCGGAACACCGGGGAGCTGTTTTTT
J: TRBJ2-2
V: TRBV5-1
size: NA
D: NA

CDR3: CASSPDSGGSQPQHF
DNA: TGCGCCAGCAGCCCGGATTCGGGCGGGAGTCAGCCCCAGCATTTT
J: TRBJ1-5
V: TRBV5-1
size: once
D: NA

CDR3: CASSQDLVDHMYEQYF
DNA: TGCGCCAGCAGCCAAGATCTGGTCGACCACATGTACGAGCAGTACTTC
J: TRBJ2-7
V: TRBV4-3
size: NA
D: NA

CDR3: CASRALAAQWDTQYF
DNA: TGTGCCAGCAGAGCACTAGCGGCCCAATGGGATACGCAGTATTTT
J: TRBJ2-3
V: TRBV6-5
size: NA
D: TRBD2

CDR3: CASRGTSGSYNEQFF
DNA: TGTGCCAGCAGGGGGACCAGCGGGAGCTACAATGAGCAGTTCTTC
J: TRBJ2-1
V: TRBV2
size: NA
D: TRBD2

CDR3: CASSLGASTEAFF
DNA: TGTGCCAGCAGCTTGGGAGCTAGCACTGAAGCTTTCTTT
J: TRBJ1-1
V: TRBV5-5
size: NA
D: NA

CDR3: CASSQDKGDRGGYTF
DNA: TGTGCCAGCAGCCAAGATAAAGGGGACAGGGGTGGCTACACCTTC
J: TRBJ1-2
V: TRBV4-2
size: NA
D: TRBD1

CDR3: CATSREWGGTEAFF
DNA: TGTGCCACCAGCAGAGAATGGGGGGGCACTGAAGCTTTCTTT
J: TRBJ1-1
V: TRBV15
size: NA
D: NA

CDR3: CSVEGRRQGAGGYGYTF
DNA: TGCAGCGTTGAAGGTCGGCGGCAGGGGGCAGGTGGCTATGGCTACACCTTC
J: TRBJ1-2
V: TRBV29-1
size: NA
D: TRBD1

CDR3: CSVERAGLNTEAFF
DNA: TGCAGCGTAGAGAGGGCAGGATTGAACACTGAAGCTTTCTTT
J: TRBJ1-1
V: TRBV29-1
size: NA
D: NA

CDR3: CASRDLVDIQYF
DNA: TGTGCCAGCAGGGACCTAGTGGACATTCAGTACTTC
J: TRBJ2-4
V: TRBV28
size: NA
D: NA

CDR3: CAISESPARATGRQPQHF
DNA: TGTGCCATCAGTGAGTCCCCCGCCAGGGCGACGGGCAGGCAGCCCCAGCATTTT
J: TRBJ1-5
V: TRBV10-3
size: NA
D: NA

CDR3: CASSWTSGREGTDTQYF
DNA: TGTGCCAGCAGTTGGACTAGCGGGAGGGAAGGGACAGATACGCAGTATTTT
J: TRBJ2-3
V: TRBV27
size: NA
D: TRBD2

CDR3: CASSLLRDDYEQYF
DNA: TGTGCCAGCAGTTTATTGCGGGATGACTACGAGCAGTACTTC
J: TRBJ2-7
V: TRBV28
size: NA
D: NA

CDR3: CASSPQGQAHEQFF
DNA: TGTGCCAGCAGCCCCCAAGGGCAGGCCCATGAGCAGTTCTTC
J: TRBJ2-1
V: TRBV9
size: NA
D: NA

CDR3: CASSYPGHSTDTQYF
DNA: TGTGCCAGTAGTTATCCGGGTCACTCTACAGATACGCAGTATTTT
J: TRBJ2-3
V: TRBV19
size: NA
D: NA

CDR3: CASGNGLAGYTGELFF
DNA: TGTGCCAGCGGTAATGGACTAGCGGGATACACCGGGGAGCTGTTTTTT
J: TRBJ2-2
V: TRBV28
size: once
D: TRBD2

CDR3: CASSHDRGRTEAFF
DNA: TGTGCCAGCAGCCACGACAGGGGTAGGACTGAAGCTTTCTTT
J: TRBJ1-1
V: TRBV7-8
size: NA
D: TRBD1

CDR3: CASSIGATAAGANYGYTF
DNA: TGTGCCAGTAGTATAGGAGCGACAGCTGCGGGAGCTAACTATGGCTACACCTTC
J: TRBJ1-2
V: TRBV19
size: NA
D: NA

CDR3: CASSLESSSNNEQFF
DNA: TGTGCCAGCAGCTTAGAAAGTAGTAGTAACAATGAGCAGTTCTTC
J: TRBJ2-1
V: TRBV11-2
size: NA
D: NA

CDR3: CASSPRTVSSGNTIYF
DNA: TGTGCCAGCAGCCCCCGGACAGTTTCTTCTGGAAACACCATATATTTT
J: TRBJ1-3
V: TRBV7-9
size: NA
D: NA

CDR3: CASSFLGLAGGQETQYF
DNA: TGTGCCAGCAGTTTCCTCGGACTAGCGGGCGGGCAAGAGACCCAGTACTTC
J: TRBJ2-5
V: TRBV27
size: NA
D: TRBD2

CDR3: CASSLGGGKNSYEQYF
DNA: TGTGCCAGCAGCTTGGGAGGGGGGAAAAACTCCTACGAGCAGTACTTC
J: TRBJ2-7
V: TRBV5-4
size: NA
D: NA

CDR3: CASRGGQGIREKLFF
DNA: TGCGCCAGCAGGGGGGGACAGGGAATACGGGAAAAACTGTTTTTT
J: TRBJ1-4
V: TRBV5-1
size: NA
D: TRBD1

CDR3: CASSTGPGVTDTQYF
DNA: TGTGCCAGCAGCACCGGACCTGGTGTCACAGATACGCAGTATTTT
J: TRBJ2-3
V: TRBV28
size: NA
D: NA

CDR3: CASSPRRSNEQFF
DNA: TGTGCCAGCTCACCGAGACGAAGTAATGAGCAGTTCTTC
J: TRBJ2-1
V: TRBV18
size: NA
D: NA

CDR3: CASSQEGGRSNQPQHF
DNA: TGCGCCAGCAGCCAGGAAGGGGGAAGAAGCAATCAGCCCCAGCATTTT
J: TRBJ1-5
V: TRBV4-1
size: NA
D: NA

CDR3: CASSRRTGAATGELFF
DNA: TGTGCCAGCAGCCGCAGGACAGGGGCCGCGACCGGGGAGCTGTTTTTT
J: TRBJ2-2
V: TRBV7-2
size: NA
D: TRBD1

CDR3: CASSVGQATDTQYF
DNA: TGTGCCAGCAGCGTAGGACAGGCCACAGATACGCAGTATTTT
J: TRBJ2-3
V: TRBV9
size: NA
D: NA

CDR3: CASSLGFLWGQASYEQYF
DNA: TGTGCCAGCAGCTTGGGGTTTTTGTGGGGGCAGGCCTCCTACGAGCAGTACTTC
J: TRBJ2-7
V: TRBV5-6
size: few
D: NA

CDR3: CASRAKAGGPGEQYF
DNA: TGTGCCAGCAGGGCGAAAGCGGGAGGGCCGGGCGAGCAGTACTTC
J: TRBJ2-7
V: TRBV6-6
size: NA
D: TRBD2

CDR3: CASSQEVSSGELFF
DNA: TGTGCCAGCAGCCAAGAAGTTAGCTCCGGGGAGCTGTTTTTT
J: TRBJ2-2
V: TRBV4-2
size: few
D: NA

CDR3: CASSVTASGRNEQFF
DNA: TGCGCCAGCTCGGTAACTGCTAGCGGGAGGAATGAGCAGTTCTTC
J: TRBJ2-1
V: TRBV4-3
size: NA
D: TRBD2

CDR3: CASSEIGTGIPYEQYF
DNA: TGTGCCAGCAGTGAAATCGGTACGGGTATCCCCTACGAGCAGTACTTC
J: TRBJ2-7
V: TRBV6-1
size: NA
D: NA

CDR3: CSVESRLASLSYNEQFF
DNA: TGCAGCGTTGAAAGTCGGCTAGCGTCCCTCTCCTACAATGAGCAGTTCTTC
J: TRBJ2-1
V: TRBV29-1
size: NA
D: NA

CDR3: CASSPDPGTSTYEQYF
DNA: TGTGCCAGCAGCCCCGACCCCGGGACTAGCACCTACGAGCAGTACTTC
J: TRBJ2-7
V: TRBV7-3
size: NA
D: TRBD2

CDR3: CASSKLAGVRNEQFF
DNA: TGTGCCAGCAGCAAACTAGCGGGAGTTCGAAATGAGCAGTTCTTC
J: TRBJ2-1
V: TRBV2
size: NA
D: TRBD2

CDR3: CAWSVGTSGMETQYF
DNA: TGTGCCTGGAGTGTAGGGACTAGCGGAATGGAGACCCAGTACTTC
J: TRBJ2-5
V: TRBV30
size: NA
D: TRBD2

CDR3: CASSLGARVVGYTF
DNA: TGTGCCAGCAGCTTAGGTGCCAGGGTGGTAGGCTACACCTTC
J: TRBJ1-2
V: TRBV7-3
size: few
D: NA